Following are 28 T cell receptor beta chains from one sample sequenced in a study of T cells in Graves' hyperthyroidism and ophthalmopathy (dated by TCRdb to between 2018 and 2020). Library preparation was by multiplex PCR. Sequencing relied on an Illumina HiSeq 2000. The TCR beta CDR3 regions were amplified from RNA transcripts. For the first round of RT-PCR on the TCR CDR3, the HTBI primer set was used together with the Qiagen OneStep RT-PCR kit. The public reads were run again by TCRdb, first through fastp at Q25 and then through MiXCR, and only productive beta chains were kept. Every entry covers one CDR3 protein and lists the most common genes and DNA from its rows. This sample lists about 410,000 distinct CDR3 sequences; roughly 15% were detected once. Approximately 13% of the sample rests with the top ten. The sequenced material came from blood. These receptors originate from a man between 18 and 29 years old with Graves' ophthalmopathy.

The J gene is TRBJ2-2, the V gene TRBV7-2; the match to TRBD1 covers 9 bases. The V and J ends lost 9 bases and 4 bases, in that order; junction bases with no gene match: 12. Germline V gene lookup returns CDR1 SGHTA and CDR2 FQGNSA. This CDR3 region has 16 residues. In DNA, the CDR3 is TGTGCCAGTGATACAAAAGGGACAGGGATCACCGGGGAGCTGTTTTTT. It specifies CASDTKGTGITGELFF.

This rearrangement joins TRBV6-1 to TRBJ1-1; TRBD1 might be the D (5 bases). Germline CDR1 is MNHNS and CDR2 is SASEGT. This CDR3 contains 15 residues. The V and J ends lost 5 bases and 1 base respectively, with 14 bases between them. The CDR3: CASSLLGPPNTEAFF. The CDR3 DNA reads as TGTGCCAGCAGTCTCTTGGGACCTCCGAACACTGAAGCTTTCTTT.

This clonotype has just a few counts. The V call is TRBV5-6, the J call TRBJ2-5; tentatively, D is TRBD1 (6 bases). This CDR3 comprises 18 residues. Germline V gene sequence: CDR1 SGHDT, CDR2 YYEEEE. V was cut by 5 bases and J by 3 bases, with 26 bases left in between. In nucleotides, the CDR3 is TGTGCCAGCAGTTCAATAGGGGGTGCAGGTCGCTTGGAAGAGACCCAGTACTTC. It codes for CASSSIGGAGRLEETQYF.

J is TRBJ2-2 and V is TRBV7-9; D remains unclear. Germline V gene lookup returns CDR1 SEHNR and CDR2 FQNEAQ (reference sequence). The CDR3 loop spans 17 amino acids. V lost 3 bases, J lost 6 bases, and 20 bases lay in between. The CDR3 here is CASSFRALAGIAGELFF. The DNA of the CDR3 is TGTGCCAGCAGCTTCCGGGCCTTAGCCGGCATAGCCGGGGAGCTGTTTTTT.

The chain combines TRBV12-5 with TRBJ2-6; D not resolved. The CDR3 loop spans 18 amino acids. CDR1 is LGHNT, CDR2 FRNRAP, per germline. Trimming shortened V by 3 bases and J by 3 bases, and 18 bases separated the two germline ends. This CDR3 reads CASGFLERRVLGANVLTF. CDR3 DNA: TGTGCTAGTGGTTTCCTTGAAAGGAGAGTCCTTGGGGCCAACGTCCTGACTTTC.

In this sample, this clonotype turned up many times. The chain recombines TRBV7-9 with TRBJ2-7; 9 nucleotides match TRBD2. Germline assignment: CDR1 SEHNR and CDR2 FQNEAQ (reference sequence). The CDR3 runs 15 residues. After removal of 2 bases from V and 9 bases from J, the junction contained 11 bases not matched to a gene. CDR3: CASSLLGTSLFGQYF. CDR3 coding DNA: TGTGCCAGCAGCTTACTCGGGACTAGCTTGTTTGGGCAGTACTTC.

This clonotype was detected ten times or more. The chain uses TRBV3-1 and TRBJ2-5; no firm D call. Trimming removed 2 bases at V and 5 bases at J, with 6 bases between. The CDR3 is 12 amino acids. Germline V gives CDR1 LGHDT, CDR2 YNNKEL (reference sequence). CDR3 nucleotides: TGTGCCAGCAGCCAATTTGATGAGACCCAGTACTTC. It encodes CASSQFDETQYF.

The table lists this clonotype with a few counts. This may be a read error: a much more frequent sequence differs by one nucleotide. The chain employs TRBV27 and TRBJ2-2; 8 nucleotides agree with TRBD1. The CDR3 runs 13 residues. CDR1 is MNHEY and CDR2 is SMNVEV in the germline V gene (reference sequence). The CDR3 DNA sequence: TGTGCCAGCAGTTGGCCAGGGGGCGGGGAGCTGCTTTTT. Translated, it gives CASSWPGGGELLF.

This clonotype was detected ten times or more. The rearrangement links TRBV4-1 to TRBJ1-2; 7 bases are shared with TRBD1. The ends lost 1 base at V and 4 bases at J; junction bases unmatched: 21. The germline CDR1 and CDR2 sequences are MGHRA and YSYEKL. CDR3 length: 20 amino acids. The CDR3, as DNA: TGCGCCAGCAGCCAAGGCCTCCTAAGGACAGGCATGCCCTCTACCTATGGCTACACCTTC. The encoded protein is CASSQGLLRTGMPSTYGYTF.

The rearrangement links TRBV29-1 to TRBJ1-4; no clear D. Per the germline V gene, CDR1 is SQVTM and CDR2 is ANQGSEA. CDR3 size: 11 residues. The V end was cut by 4 bases, the J end by 10 bases, with 10 bases between. The CDR3 loop reads CSVVGRGKLFF. The DNA for the CDR3 is TGCAGCGTTGTAGGTCGGGGAAAACTGTTTTTT.

This clonotype appeared many times. V is TRBV30 and J is TRBJ1-1; possible D gene TRBD1, 6 bases. Trimming removed 4 bases from V and 5 bases from J, with 14 bases in between. This CDR3 is built from 13 residues. Germline loops: CDR1 GTSNPN, CDR2 SVGIG (reference sequence). CDR3 bases: TGTGCCTGGAATGGTGGACAGCCTACTGAAGCTTTCTTT. Amino acid sequence: CAWNGGQPTEAFF.

This chain joins TRBV9 and TRBJ2-5; possibly TRBD2 for D (6 bases). V was pared by 0 bases and J by 2 bases, with 11 bases between. CDR3 size: 15 residues. Germline V gene data show CDR1 as SGDLS and CDR2 as YYNGEE. CDR3 nucleotides: TGTGCCAGCAGCGTAGACCCTAGCGCGCAAGAGACCCAGTACTTC. It specifies CASSVDPSAQETQYF. Looking up the rest from reference TRBV9 and TRBJ2-5 gives the full variable domain: DSGVTQTPKHLITATGQRVTLRCSPRSGDLSVYWYQQSLDQGLQFLIQYYNGEERAKGNILERFSAQQFPDLHSELNLSSLELGDSALYFCASSVDPSAQETQYFGPGTRLLVL.

In this sample, this clonotype turned up many times. The chain recombines TRBV20-1 with TRBJ2-5; D might be TRBD2 (6 bases). CDR1 is DFQATT and CDR2 is SNEGSKA in the germline V gene (reference sequence). The CDR3 is 15 residues long. The ends were cut back, 6 bases at V and 4 bases at J, with 21 bases in the middle. CDR3 coding DNA: TGCAGTGCCGTTCCTAGCGCTGGGTGGGGAGAGACCCAGTACTTC. Amino acids: CSAVPSAGWGETQYF.

Turning to this clonotype: At one end the junction does not follow the germline gene, possibly because of a read error. The chain recombines TRBV11-2 with TRBJ1-1; D unresolved. CDR3 length: 11 residues. Germline assignment: CDR1 SGHAT and CDR2 FQNNGV. The CDR3 nucleotides are TGTGCCAGCAGCTTTTACACTGAAGCTCTCTTT. It is translated as CASSFYTEALF.

The chain links TRBV30 to TRBJ1-1; D ambiguous. V was cut by 3 bases and J by 6 bases, with 11 bases left in between. The CDR3 extends over 12 amino acids. Germline values: CDR1 GTSNPN, CDR2 SVGIG (reference sequence). In DNA, the CDR3 is TGTGCCTGGAGGGGCGGACGCCCTGAAGCTTTCTTT. Protein sequence: CAWRGGRPEAFF.

This clonotype was seen at least ten times. V usage is TRBV20-1 and J usage is TRBJ2-1; 16 positions match TRBD2. Germline CDR1 is DFQATT and CDR2 is SNEGSKA (reference sequence). This CDR3 has 16 amino acids. After removal of 6 bases from V and 0 bases from J, the junction contained 2 bases not matched to a gene. CDR3 sequence (DNA): TGCAGTGCGGGACTAGCGGGAGGGCCCTCCTACAATGAGCAGTTCTTC. It yields the protein CSAGLAGGPSYNEQFF.

This clonotype was recorded many times. J is TRBJ2-7 and V is TRBV6-1, with 9 bases matching TRBD2. The CDR3 spans 15 residues. The germline V gene has CDR1 MNHNS and CDR2 SASEGT. V shed 5 bases and J 3 bases; nucleotides not matched to a gene: 8. CDR3 region: CASSYGASGNYEQYF. The CDR3, as DNA: TGTGCCAGCAGTTACGGGGCTAGCGGGAACTACGAGCAGTACTTC.

This clonotype has at least ten counts. This chain joins TRBV11-2 and TRBJ2-7, with D hard to call. CDR1 and CDR2 from the germline V gene are SGHAT and FQNNGV. V lost 3 bases, J lost 5 bases, and 2 bases lay in between. The CDR3 totals 10 residues. The CDR3 loop reads CASSLDEQYF. CDR3 nucleotide sequence: TGTGCCAGCAGCTTGGACGAGCAGTACTTC.

The V gene is TRBV6-2 or TRBV6-3, the J gene TRBJ2-7; 10 bases align to TRBD2. After removal of 8 bases from V and 5 bases from J, the junction contained 12 bases not matched to a gene. Per the germline V gene, CDR1 is MNHEY and CDR2 is SVGEGT. The CDR3 loop spans 15 amino acids. The CDR3 loop reads CASEDPGLALDEQYF. DNA of the CDR3: TGTGCCAGCGAGGACCCGGGACTAGCGTTAGACGAGCAGTACTTC.

The DNA of the CDR3 is TGTGCCAGCAGCTTAGTCGCGAGCTCCTACAATGAGCAGTTCTTC. This gives the protein CASSLVASSYNEQFF. The rearrangement uses TRBV7-9 and TRBJ2-1; D is ambiguous. V was pared by 1 base and J by 0 bases, with 7 bases between. The germline V gene encodes CDR1 SEHNR and CDR2 FQNEAQ (reference sequence). CDR3 length: 15 residues. Supplemented by reference TRBV7-9 and TRBJ2-1, the full variable domain reads DTGVSQNPRHKITKRGQNVTFRCDPISEHNRLYWYRQTLGQGPEFLTYFQNEAQLEKSRLLSDRFSAERPKGSFSTLEIQRTEQGDSAMYLCASSLVASSYNEQFFGPGTRLTVL.

This clonotype has a handful of counts. The chain couples TRBV20-1 to TRBJ2-3; 7 nucleotides line up with TRBD2. With 5 bases clipped from V and 1 base from J, the junction kept 3 bases outside the gene matches. The CDR3 covers 13 residues. Germline V gene sequence: CDR1 DFQATT, CDR2 SNEGSKA (reference sequence). In DNA form, the CDR3 reads TGCAGTGCTGCGGGGGATGGCACAGATACGCAGTATTTT. This codes for CSAAGDGTDTQYF.

At least ten counts were recorded for this clonotype. V gene TRBV3-1 combines with J gene TRBJ1-6; D is ambiguous. Germline V CDR1 and CDR2: LGHDT, YNNKEL (reference sequence). The V end lost 0 bases, the J end lost 9 bases, and 12 bases lay between the germline ends. The CDR3 length is 15 residues. The CDR3 nucleotides read TGTGCCAGCAGCCAAGACCCTGCCCGGGGTTCACCCCTCCACTTT. This sequence encodes CASSQDPARGSPLHF. Based on the CDR3 plus reference TRBV3-1 and TRBJ1-6, the full variable domain is DTAVSQTPKYLVTQMGNDKSIKCEQNLGHDTMYWYKQDSKKFLKIMFSYNNKELIINETVPNRFSPKSPDKAHLNLHINSLELGDSAVYFCASSQDPARGSPLHFGNGTRLTVT.

The V gene is TRBV7-2, the J gene TRBJ2-6, with D perhaps TRBD2 (7 bases). Trimming left V 5 bases short and J 4 bases short, with 21 bases between. Germline values: CDR1 SGHTA, CDR2 FQGNSA. The CDR3 is 18 amino acids. The CDR3, as DNA: TGTGCCAGCAGCCCAGGGACGGGGGGCTTATCGGGGGCCAACGTCCTGACTTTC. Translating it yields CASSPGTGGLSGANVLTF.

This clonotype was recorded at least ten times. This rearrangement joins TRBV10-3 to TRBJ1-1, with D unclear. The V gene lost 3 bases and the J gene lost 4 bases, with 6 bases spanning the gap. Germline CDR1 and CDR2: ENHRY and SYGVKD. This CDR3 spans 12 amino acids. The CDR3 nucleotides are TGTGCCATCAGTGAACGGATCACTGAAGCTTTCTTT. Translating it yields CAISERITEAFF.

This clonotype has at least ten counts. The V call is TRBV6-5, the J call TRBJ1-6; 8 bases fit TRBD1. The V segment lost 0 bases and the J segment 0 bases; nucleotides outside the gene matches: 7. The CDR3 contains 19 residues. The germline V gene encodes CDR1 MNHEY and CDR2 SVGAGI. The CDR3 DNA reads as TGTGCCAGCAGTTACTCTGTGGACAGGGACGTCTCCTATAATTCACCCCTCCACTTT. This gives the protein CASSYSVDRDVSYNSPLHF.

This clonotype was seen at least ten times. DNA of the CDR3: TGTGCCAGCTTGATCAGGGTTCACGGCGCGGCAGATACGCAGTATTTT. Translated: CASLIRVHGAADTQYF. The chain carries TRBV18 and TRBJ2-3; perhaps TRBD1 as D (5 bases). The germline V gene encodes CDR1 KGHSH and CDR2 LQKENI. This CDR3 is 16 amino acids long. V gave up 7 bases and J gave up 4 bases, with 21 bases separating them.

In DNA, the CDR3 is TGTGCCACCTCAAAGGTCTCCAGCTATAATTCACCCCTCCACTTT. Its translation is CATSKVSSYNSPLHF. The chain employs TRBV28 and TRBJ1-6; D call uncertain. V was shortened by 10 bases and J by 3 bases, with 16 bases between the two germline ends. The CDR3 is made up of 15 amino acids. Germline CDR1 reads MDHEN; CDR2 reads SYDVKM.

This clonotype was counted at least ten times. The chain recombines TRBV7-9 with TRBJ2-7; unclear D gene. With 4 bases removed from V and 3 bases from J, the gap between germline ends came to 4 bases. The CDR3 spans 11 residues. Per germline, CDR1 SEHNR and CDR2 FQNEAQ (reference sequence). The CDR3 is CASSSDYEQYF. The CDR3 DNA is TGTGCCAGCAGCTCCGACTACGAGCAGTACTTC.